This T cell receptor (beta chain) was sequenced during a study of beta chain features in type 1 diabetes. Study-wide points: Researchers reported that naive, central memory and Treg TCRB repertoires appeared more similar in patients than in healthy donors. Patients with Type 1 diabetes showed moderately but significantly shorter TCRB CDR3s in all four CD4+ subsets.

V was trimmed by 10 bases and J by 7 bases, leaving 17 bases between them. The CDR3 consists of 13 residues. Germline lookup yields CDR1 LNHDA and CDR2 SQIVND (reference sequence). What was sequenced were expressed TCRB transcripts, since all of the isolated RNA had been reverse transcribed. Approximately 3.7 million reads per sample on average were obtained from naive, central memory and regulatory T cell samples. Libraries were prepared by immunoSEQ multiplex PCR; TCRdb keeps only in-frame clonotypes and omits some of them. The sample consists of about 260,000 clones, about a fifth of them appearing once. Staining for CD45RO/CCR7/CD25/CD127/CD95/CD27 allowed sorting of CD4+ naive, central memory, regulatory and stem cell-like memory cells. In all sorted populations, purity surpassed 95%. This clone was counted a few times. Its antigen remains unidentified.

Sequenced material: naive CD4+ T cells from blood. This TCR was recovered from a woman in her thirties or forties with type 1 diabetes. This sequence joins TRBV19 and TRBJ1-5; no firm D call. Written as DNA, the CDR3 is TGTGCCACCACGGACTTCACGGGGCAGCCCCAGCATTTT. This translates into CATTDFTGQPQHF. The complete variable domain, with remaining parts taken from reference TRBV19 and TRBJ1-5, reads DGGITQSPKYLFRKEGQNVTLSCEQNLNHDAMYWYRQDPGQGLRLIYYSQIVNDFQKGDIAEGYSVSREKKESFPLTVTSAQKNPTAFYLCATTDFTGQPQHFGDGTRLSIL.